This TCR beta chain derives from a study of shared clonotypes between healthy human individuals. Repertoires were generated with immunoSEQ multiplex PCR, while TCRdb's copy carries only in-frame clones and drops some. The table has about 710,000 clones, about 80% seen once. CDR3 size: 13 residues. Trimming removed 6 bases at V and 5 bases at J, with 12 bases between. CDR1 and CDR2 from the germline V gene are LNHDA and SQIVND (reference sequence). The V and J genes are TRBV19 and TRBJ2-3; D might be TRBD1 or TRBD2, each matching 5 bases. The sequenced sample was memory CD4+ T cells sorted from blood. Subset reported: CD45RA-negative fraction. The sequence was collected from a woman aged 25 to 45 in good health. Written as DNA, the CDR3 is TGTGCCAGTAGGGGACGGTGGGGAGATACGCAGTATTTT. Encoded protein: CASRGRWGDTQYF.